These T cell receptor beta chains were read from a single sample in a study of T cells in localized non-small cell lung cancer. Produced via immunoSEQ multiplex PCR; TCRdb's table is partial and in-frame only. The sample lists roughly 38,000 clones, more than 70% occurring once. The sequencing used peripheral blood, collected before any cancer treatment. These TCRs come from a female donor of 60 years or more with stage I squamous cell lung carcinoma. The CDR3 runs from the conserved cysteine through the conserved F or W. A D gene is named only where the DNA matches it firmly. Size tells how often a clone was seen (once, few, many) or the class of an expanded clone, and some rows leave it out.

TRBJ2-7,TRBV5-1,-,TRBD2,CASSLGTRPYEQYF,TGCGCCAGCAGCTTGGGGACTAGACCCTACGAGCAGTACTTC
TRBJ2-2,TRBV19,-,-,CASTPGVSRGELFF,TGTGCCAGTACGCCAGGGGTATCGCGCGGGGAGCTGTTTTTT
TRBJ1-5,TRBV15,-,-,CATSGAPGQPQHF,TGTGCCACCAGCGGCGCCCCGGGGCAGCCCCAGCATTTT
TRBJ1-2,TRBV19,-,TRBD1,CASSTEPDRALSYGYTF,TGTGCCAGTAGTACCGAACCCGACAGGGCTCTCAGCTATGGCTACACCTTC
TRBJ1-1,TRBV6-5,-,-,CASSYSGGRVNTEAFF,TGTGCCAGCAGTTACTCGGGGGGTCGGGTGAACACTGAAGCTTTCTTT
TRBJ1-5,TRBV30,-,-,CAWRGRVEDQPQHF,TGTGCCTGGAGGGGTAGGGTGGAGGATCAGCCCCAGCATTTT
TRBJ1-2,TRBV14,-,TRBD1,CDSDRFHGYTF,TGTGATTCGGACAGGTTTCATGGCTACACCTTC
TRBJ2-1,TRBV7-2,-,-,CASSPNYNEQFF,TGTGCCAGCAGCCCCAACTACAATGAGCAGTTCTTC
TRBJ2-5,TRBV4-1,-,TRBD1,CASSQGGFGTGGAETQYF,TGCGCCAGCAGCCAAGGAGGGTTCGGGACAGGGGGCGCGGAGACCCAGTACTTC
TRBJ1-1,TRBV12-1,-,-,CASSLQGASNTEAFF,TGTGCCAGCAGCTTACAGGGGGCCTCGAACACTGAAGCTTTCTTT
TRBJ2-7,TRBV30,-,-,CAWGEDSSYEQYF,TGTGCCTGGGGGGAAGACAGTTCCTACGAGCAGTACTTC
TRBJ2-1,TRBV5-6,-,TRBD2,CASSSPGLVRTNEQFF,TGTGCCAGCAGCTCTCCTGGACTAGTAAGGACGAATGAGCAGTTCTTC
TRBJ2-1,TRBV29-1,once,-,CSVEDRQKGYNEQFF,TGCAGCGTTGAAGATCGACAGAAGGGCTACAATGAGCAGTTCTTC
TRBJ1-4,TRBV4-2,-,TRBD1,CASSQPTGGRDEKLFF,TGTGCCAGCAGCCAACCGACAGGGGGCAGAGATGAAAAACTGTTTTTT
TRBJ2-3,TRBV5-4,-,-,CASSLGNPTSADTQYF,TGTGCCAGCAGCCTGGGGAACCCGACGTCCGCAGATACGCAGTATTTT
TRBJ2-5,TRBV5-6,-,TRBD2,CASSTLAGTGQETQYF,TGTGCCAGCAGCACACTAGCGGGCACAGGCCAAGAGACCCAGTACTTC
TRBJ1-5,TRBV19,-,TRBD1,CASSPQQGPQGNQPQHF,TGTGCCAGTAGTCCACAACAGGGGCCGCAGGGCAATCAGCCCCAGCATTTT
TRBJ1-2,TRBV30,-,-,CAWSSPQRGIYGYTF,TGTGCCTGGAGTAGCCCCCAGAGGGGAATCTATGGCTACACCTTC
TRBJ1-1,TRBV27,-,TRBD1,CASSNTGGAGRTEAFF,TGTGCCAGCAGTAACACAGGGGGCGCAGGGAGAACTGAAGCTTTCTTT
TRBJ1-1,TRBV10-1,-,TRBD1,CASSEGTGGRTEAFF,TGCGCCAGCAGTGAAGGGACAGGGGGCCGAACTGAAGCTTTCTTT
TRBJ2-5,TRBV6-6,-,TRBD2,CASSYVLAGGGETQYF,TGTGCCAGCAGTTACGTCCTAGCGGGAGGGGGAGAGACCCAGTACTTC
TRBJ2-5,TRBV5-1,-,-,CASSLGVPQETQYF,TGCGCCAGCAGCTTGGGGGTTCCTCAAGAGACCCAGTACTTC
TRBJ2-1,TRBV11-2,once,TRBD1,CASSLTQGAFSYNEQFF,TGTGCCAGCAGCTTGACTCAGGGGGCTTTCTCCTACAATGAGCAGTTCTTC
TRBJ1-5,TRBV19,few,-,CASSIWGRGTNQPQHF,TGTGCCAGTAGTATATGGGGCAGGGGAACCAATCAGCCCCAGCATTTT
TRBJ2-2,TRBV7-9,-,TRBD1,CAPRGQGVDTGELFF,TGTGCCCCTCGGGGACAGGGGGTCGACACCGGGGAGCTGTTTTTT
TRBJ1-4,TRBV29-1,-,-,CSVIQSNEKLFF,TGCAGCGTTATACAATCTAATGAAAAACTGTTTTTT
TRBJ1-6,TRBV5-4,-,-,CASSLGEVNPNSPLHF,TGTGCCAGCAGCTTGGGCGAGGTCAACCCTAATTCACCCCTCCACTTT
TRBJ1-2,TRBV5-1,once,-,CASSLGDGANYGYTF,TGCGCCAGCAGCTTGGGAGACGGGGCTAACTATGGCTACACCTTC
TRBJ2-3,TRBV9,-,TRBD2,CASSVVAGGADTQYF,TGTGCCAGCAGCGTAGTGGCGGGAGGAGCAGATACGCAGTATTTT
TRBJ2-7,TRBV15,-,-,CATSRLPSYEQYF,TGTGCCACCAGCAGATTGCCCAGCTACGAGCAGTACTTC
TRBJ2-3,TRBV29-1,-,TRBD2,CSVLAEGGTDTQYF,TGCAGCGTACTAGCGGAAGGTGGCACAGATACGCAGTATTTT
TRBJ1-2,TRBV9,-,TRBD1,CASERGRFGYTF,TGTGCCAGCGAAAGGGGGCGATTTGGCTACACCTTC
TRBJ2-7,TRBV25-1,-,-,CASSQRGSYEQYF,TGTGCCAGCAGTCAGAGGGGTTCCTACGAGCAGTACTTC
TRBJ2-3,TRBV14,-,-,CASSHWTPAYTDTQYF,TGTGCCAGCAGCCACTGGACACCGGCGTACACAGATACGCAGTATTTT
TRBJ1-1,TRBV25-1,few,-,CASTRGGTEAFF,TGTGCCAGCACTCGGGGGGGCACTGAAGCTTTCTTT
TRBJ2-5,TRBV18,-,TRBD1,CASSSQGLQETQYF,TGTGCCAGCTCATCACAGGGGCTCCAAGAGACCCAGTACTTC
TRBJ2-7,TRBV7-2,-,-,CASSLRVGEQYF,TGTGCCAGCAGCTTAAGGGTAGGCGAGCAGTACTTC
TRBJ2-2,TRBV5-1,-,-,CASSSATGDTGELFF,TGCGCCAGCAGCTCAGCAACAGGTGACACCGGGGAGCTGTTTTTT
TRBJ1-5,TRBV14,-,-,CASSQEELQGRQPQHF,TGTGCCAGCAGCCAAGAAGAACTACAGGGCCGACAGCCCCAGCATTTT
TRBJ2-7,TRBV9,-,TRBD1,CASSVGPGQGAYEQYF,TGTGCCAGCAGCGTAGGTCCAGGACAGGGGGCCTACGAGCAGTACTTC
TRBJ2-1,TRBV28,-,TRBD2,CASSLPSGRRHEQFF,TGTGCCAGCAGTTTGCCTAGCGGGAGGAGGCATGAGCAGTTCTTC
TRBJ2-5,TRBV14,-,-,CASSQDLLETQYF,TGTGCCAGCAGCCAAGATCTGTTAGAGACCCAGTACTTC
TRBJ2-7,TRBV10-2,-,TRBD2,CASTYGLAAYEQYF,TGCGCCAGCACCTACGGGCTAGCGGCCTACGAGCAGTACTTC
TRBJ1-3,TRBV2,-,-,CASSTGSGNTIYF,TGTGCCAGCAGTACAGGGTCTGGAAACACCATATATTTT
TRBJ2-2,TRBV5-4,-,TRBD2,CASSPGLAGGDTGELFF,TGTGCCAGCAGCCCGGGACTAGCGGGAGGGGACACCGGGGAGCTGTTTTTT
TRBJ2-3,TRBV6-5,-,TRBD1,CASSYGQGSTDTQYF,TGTGCCAGCAGTTACGGACAGGGGAGCACAGATACGCAGTATTTT
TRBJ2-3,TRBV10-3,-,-,CAISERGDTQYF,TGTGCCATCAGTGAGCGGGGGGATACGCAGTATTTT
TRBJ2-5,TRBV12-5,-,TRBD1,CASGSGQGKETQYF,TGTGCTAGTGGCTCGGGACAGGGTAAAGAGACCCAGTACTTC
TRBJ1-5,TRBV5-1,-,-,CASSPGLENQPQHF,TGCGCCAGCAGCCCAGGGTTGGAAAATCAGCCCCAGCATTTT
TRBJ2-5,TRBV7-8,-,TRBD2,CASRRVAGGLETQYF,TGTGCCAGCCGGCGGGTTGCGGGAGGATTAGAGACCCAGTACTTC
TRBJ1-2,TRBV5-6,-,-,CASSLASNYGYTF,TGTGCCAGCAGCTTGGCTAGCAACTATGGCTACACCTTC
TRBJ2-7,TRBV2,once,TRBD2,CASSPNGGRALHEQYF,TGTGCCAGCAGTCCAAATGGGGGGAGGGCCCTCCACGAGCAGTACTTC